One sample yielded the 29 T cell receptor beta chains listed below, sequenced in a study of blood T cell repertoires in COVID-19. TCRdb keeps only in-frame clones here, not all; method: immunoSEQ multiplex PCR. The table has almost 200,000 clones, 70% to 90% seen once. Input material: peripheral blood. Source of these receptors: a man aged 60-69 years with COVID-19, enrolled during active disease.

The chain couples TRBV11-2 to TRBJ2-2; TRBD2 might be the D (6 bases). Trimming left V 0 bases short and J 4 bases short, with 12 bases between. Per germline, CDR1 SGHAT and CDR2 FQNNGV. The length of the CDR3 is 16 residues. CDR3 nucleotides: TGTGCCAGCAGCTTAGAGGATAGCGGAGTCACCGGGGAGCTGTTTTTT. This sequence encodes CASSLEDSGVTGELFF.

This clone showed up just once. V is TRBV5-4 and J is TRBJ2-1; 7 bases are shared with TRBD2. CDR1 SGHNT and CDR2 YYREEE come from the germline V gene (reference sequence). The CDR3 is made up of 15 amino acids. The trim removed 1 base at V and 3 bases at J, leaving 4 bases unmatched. The CDR3 spells CASSLSLADYNEQFF. As DNA, the CDR3 is TGTGCCAGCAGCTTGTCGCTAGCGGACTACAATGAGCAGTTCTTC.

The gene calls are TRBV30 and TRBJ2-2, with unresolved D. The germline CDR1 and CDR2 sequences are GTSNPN and SVGIG (reference sequence). V was shortened by 0 bases and J by 5 bases, with 7 bases between the two germline ends. This CDR3 region has 13 residues. In nucleotides, the CDR3 is TGTGCCTGGAGTGTACGAGGAACCGGGGAGCTGTTTTTT. Protein product: CAWSVRGTGELFF.

The rearrangement joins TRBV5-1 to TRBJ1-2, with a tentative D call TRBD1 (6 bases). V was clipped by 6 bases and J by 7 bases, with 16 bases between them. The CDR3 has 13 residues. CDR1 SGHRS and CDR2 YFSETQ come from the germline V gene. In DNA, the CDR3 is TGCGCCAGCACGCAGGGGCGCGACGGTGGCTACACCTTC. Protein sequence: CASTQGRDGGYTF.

V usage is TRBV7-8 and J usage is TRBJ2-7, with 9 bases lining up with TRBD2. The CDR3 contains 16 residues. The V gene's germline CDR1 is SGHVS and CDR2 FQNEAQ. J lost 2 bases, V lost 5 bases, and 10 bases had no gene match. The CDR3: CASSRREAGGPYEQYF. In nucleotides, the CDR3 is TGTGCCAGCAGCCGCCGTGAGGCGGGAGGGCCCTACGAGCAGTACTTC.

This clone was found once. The CDR3 DNA is TGTGCCAGCAGCTCGGGACTAGCGGGTAGCTACGAGCAGTACTTC. Encoded protein: CASSSGLAGSYEQYF. This chain uses TRBV7-8 with TRBJ2-7, with 12 nucleotides matching TRBD2. V was clipped by 4 bases and J by 3 bases; unmatched bases: 4. The CDR3 sequence is 15 residues long. Germline CDR1 and CDR2: SGHVS and FQNEAQ.

This sequence joins TRBV4-1 and TRBJ2-1; perhaps TRBD2 as D (7 bases). This CDR3 comprises 15 residues. V was clipped by 1 base and J by 6 bases, with 13 bases between them. Germline V gene sequence: CDR1 MGHRA, CDR2 YSYEKL. CDR3 coding DNA: TGCGCCAGCAGCCAAGCGGGGGGCAGTCTCAATGAGCAGTTCTTC. This translates into CASSQAGGSLNEQFF.

The CDR3 sequence: CASSQRGGYTEAFF. In DNA form, the CDR3 reads TGTGCCAGCAGCCAAAGAGGGGGATACACTGAAGCTTTCTTT. The chain recombines TRBV3-1 (or the pseudogene TRBV3-2) with TRBJ1-1; D may be TRBD1 (6 bases). The V gene's germline CDR1 is LGHDT and CDR2 YNNKEL (reference sequence). V was shortened by 2 bases and J by 3 bases, with 10 bases between the two germline ends. The CDR3 loop spans 14 amino acids.

This clone was observed once. The chain uses TRBV5-4 and TRBJ1-1; 7 bases match TRBD1. V lost 3 bases and J lost 6; bases outside the gene matches: 8. CDR1 is SGHNT, CDR2 YYREEE, per germline (reference sequence). The length of the CDR3 is 14 residues. CDR3 coding DNA: TGTGCCAGCAGCTCGGGACAGAGTGGCTCTGAAGCTTTCTTT. Protein: CASSSGQSGSEAFF.

V is TRBV27 and J is TRBJ2-3; a weak D match, TRBD2 (5 bases). CDR3 length: 14 amino acids. Germline assignment: CDR1 MNHEY and CDR2 SMNVEV (reference sequence). The germline V and J ends were trimmed by 10 bases and 4 bases, with 18 bases remaining between them. The CDR3 DNA sequence: TGTGCCATCGCCGACGGGGTACGAGCAGATACGCAGTATTTT. Its protein is CAIADGVRADTQYF.

The chain recombines TRBV7-2 with TRBJ1-6; D gene uncertain. CDR3 length: 13 residues. Per the germline V gene, CDR1 is SGHTA and CDR2 is FQGNSA. Trimming stripped 1 base from V and 10 bases from J, with 8 bases between. The CDR3 region has the DNA TGTGCCAGCAGCTTAGATCTTCGGTCACCCCTCCACTTT. Translated, it gives CASSLDLRSPLHF.

The genes are TRBV28 and TRBJ2-1; TRBD2 matches 7 bases. The CDR3 has 13 amino acids. Germline V CDR1 and CDR2: MDHEN, SYDVKM. The V gene end was trimmed by 7 bases and the J gene end by 3 bases; junction bases not matched to a gene: 3. For the CDR3, the DNA is TGTGCCAGCATCGGGGGGAACTACAATGAGCAGTTCTTC. The encoded protein is CASIGGNYNEQFF. Together with reference TRBV28 and TRBJ2-1, the CDR3 gives the full variable domain: DVKVTQSSRYLVKRTGEKVFLECVQDMDHENMFWYRQDPGLGLRLIYFSYDVKMKEKGDIPEGYSVSREKKERFSLILESASTNQTSMYLCASIGGNYNEQFFGPGTRLTVL.

The genes are TRBV5-1 and TRBJ2-3; TRBD2 might be the D (6 bases). The CDR3 length is 14 residues. Per the germline V gene, CDR1 is SGHRS and CDR2 is YFSETQ. V gave up 9 bases and J gave up 4 bases, with 18 bases separating them. The CDR3: CATQSRLDADTQYF. The CDR3 nucleotides read TGCGCCACGCAGAGTCGACTAGACGCAGATACGCAGTATTTT. The variable domain in full, completed from reference TRBV5-1 and TRBJ2-3, reads KAGVTQTPRYLIKTRGQQVTLSCSPISGHRSVSWYQQTPGQGLQFLFEYFSETQRNKGNFPGRFSGRQFSNSRSEMNVSTLELGDSALYLCATQSRLDADTQYFGPGTRLTVL.

This chain uses TRBV7-2 with TRBJ2-1; no clear D gene. V lost 2 bases and J lost 3, with 5 bases in between. Germline V gene data show CDR1 as SGHTA and CDR2 as FQGNSA. The CDR3 covers 13 residues. CDR3 DNA sequence: TGTGCCAGCAGCTTAACGAGCTACAATGAGCAGTTCTTC. Encoded protein: CASSLTSYNEQFF.

This clone was recorded once. V and J are TRBV7-2 and TRBJ2-5; TRBD1 agrees at 9 bases. There are 16 residues in the CDR3. CDR1 is SGHTA, CDR2 FQGNSA, per germline. V shed 5 bases, J shed 5 bases, and the junction held 12 bases outside the gene matches. The CDR3 nucleotides are TGTGCCAGCAGCCTACTTCCGGGACAGGGAGGCGAGACCCAGTACTTC. Residues: CASSLLPGQGGETQYF.

A word on this clone: The same CDR3 is also encoded by other DNA sequences in this sample. The chain is built from TRBV29-1 and TRBJ2-3; D might be TRBD1 (6 bases). This CDR3 comprises 12 residues. CDR1 SQVTM and CDR2 ANQGSEA come from the germline V gene. The V end was cut by 7 bases, the J end by 3 bases, with 11 bases between. The CDR3 is CSGGTRTDTQYF. CDR3 sequence (DNA): TGCAGCGGGGGGACAAGAACAGATACGCAGTATTTT.

CDR3 region: CSASQGSTEAFF. CDR3 nucleotides: TGCAGCGCCTCACAGGGGAGCACTGAAGCTTTCTTT. The genes are TRBV29-1 and TRBJ1-1; TRBD1 matches at 7 bases. Germline trimming cut 7 bases from V and 4 bases from J; bases unmatched to any gene: 6. The CDR3 runs to 12 residues. CDR1 is SQVTM and CDR2 is ANQGSEA in the germline V gene.

The V and J genes are TRBV15 and TRBJ1-5; 8 nucleotides line up with TRBD1. The CDR3 extends over 15 amino acids. The junction had 8 bases not matched to a gene; V was cut back by 0 bases and J by 10 bases. Germline V gene lookup returns CDR1 LNHNV and CDR2 YYDKDF (reference sequence). The CDR3, as DNA: TGTGCCACCAGCAGAGATCGGGGACAGGTGGGTCCCCAGCATTTT. Translating it yields CATSRDRGQVGPQHF.

This clone came up a few times. V and J are TRBV12-3 or TRBV12-4 and TRBJ1-1, with D unresolved. The CDR3 is 13 amino acids. Trimming removed 7 bases at V and 2 bases at J, with 11 bases between. CDR3 nucleotides: TGTGCCAGCACCATACAGTTCAACACTGAAGCTTTCTTT. Its translation: CASTIQFNTEAFF.

In its sample, this clone was seen once. The chain couples TRBV7-2 to TRBJ1-1, with TRBD1 matching over 7 bases. V lost 4 bases, J lost 1 base, and 0 bases stayed unmatched. CDR1 SGHTA and CDR2 FQGNSA come from the germline V gene. The CDR3 has 13 residues. The CDR3 DNA sequence: TGTGCCAGCAGCTACAGGGGGAACACTGAAGCTTTCTTT. Its protein product is CASSYRGNTEAFF.

The chain links TRBV7-9 to TRBJ1-4; D is undetermined. This CDR3 is 12 amino acids long. V lost 6 bases and J 8 bases, leaving 10 bases between the germline ends. Germline V lookup: CDR1 SEHNR, CDR2 FQNEAQ (reference sequence). The CDR3 spells CASRADLEKLFF. For the CDR3, the DNA is TGTGCCAGCAGAGCGGATTTGGAAAAACTGTTTTTT.

This clone was seen more than once but under ten times. The genes are TRBV12-3 or TRBV12-4 and TRBJ2-3; D is undetermined. This CDR3 has 11 residues. Deletions cut 6 bases from V and 5 bases from J, with 6 bases between. For the CDR3, the DNA is TGTGCCAGCAGCATTAGAGATACGCAGTATTTT. It yields the protein CASSIRDTQYF.

V and J are TRBV28 and TRBJ1-3, with 8 nucleotides matching TRBD1. V lost 6 bases, J lost 2 bases, and 6 bases stayed unmatched. The CDR3 contains 15 residues. The germline V gene encodes CDR1 MDHEN and CDR2 SYDVKM. CDR3 sequence (DNA): TGTGCCAGCAGGGCCCCAGGGGGCGCTGGAAACACCATATATTTT. Its protein is CASRAPGGAGNTIYF.

In nucleotides, the CDR3 is TGTGCCAGCAGCTCTCCGACAGGGGGTTCGAGTGAGCAGTTCTTC. As protein: CASSSPTGGSSEQFF. The chain combines TRBV7-8 with TRBJ2-1; TRBD1 aligns across 9 bases. The CDR3 spans 15 residues. Germline loops: CDR1 SGHVS, CDR2 FQNEAQ. J lost 9 bases, V lost 4 bases, and 10 bases had no gene match.

This chain uses TRBV13 with TRBJ1-3; D not resolved. CDR1 is PRHDT, CDR2 FYEKMQ, per germline (reference sequence). The ends were cut back, 5 bases at V and 4 bases at J, with 15 bases in the middle. The CDR3 contains 15 residues. The CDR3 sequence is CASSPPGGPGNTIYF. The CDR3 DNA is TGTGCCAGCAGCCCCCCCGGAGGGCCCGGAAACACCATATATTTT. The variable domain in full, completed from reference TRBV13 and TRBJ1-3, reads AAGVIQSPRHLIKEKRETATLKCYPIPRHDTVYWYQQGPGQDPQFLISFYEKMQSDKGSIPDRFSAQQFSDYHSELNMSSLELGDSALYFCASSPPGGPGNTIYFGEGSWLTVV.

The chain links TRBV11-2 to TRBJ1-2, with D perhaps TRBD1 (6 bases). This CDR3 region has 12 residues. The V gene lost 5 bases and the J gene lost 10 bases, with 14 bases spanning the gap. Germline assignment: CDR1 SGHAT and CDR2 FQNNGV. Here the CDR3 DNA reads TGTGCCAGCAGCCCTGACAGGAGTCCCTACACCTTC. Translation gives CASSPDRSPYTF.

V usage is TRBV7-9 and J usage is TRBJ1-2; D possibly corresponds to TRBD1 (6 bases). V was cut by 6 bases and J by 3 bases, with 14 bases left in between. The CDR3 contains 14 residues. Germline CDR1 reads SEHNR; CDR2 reads FQNEAQ (reference sequence). The CDR3, as DNA: TGTGCCAGCAGATCGGACAGCCTTTACTATGGCTACACCTTC. Translating gives CASRSDSLYYGYTF.

This CDR3 is CASSQEVWGDTEAFF. The CDR3 DNA sequence: TGCGCCAGCAGCCAAGAGGTGTGGGGGGACACTGAAGCTTTCTTT. The chain has TRBV4-3 and TRBJ1-1, with a weak D call TRBD1 (5 bases). CDR1 and CDR2 from the germline V gene are LGHNA and YSLEER. With 0 bases removed from V and 3 bases from J, the gap between germline ends came to 11 bases. The CDR3 is 15 residues long.

The sample holds one count of this clone. The chain uses TRBV29-1 and TRBJ2-7; TRBD1 aligns across 11 bases. The CDR3 runs 14 residues. The trim removed 5 bases at V and 4 bases at J, leaving 7 bases unmatched. Germline V CDR1 and CDR2: SQVTM, ANQGSEA. In DNA form, the CDR3 reads TGCAGCGTTTTTGGACAGGGGGCGAGGTACGAGCAGTACTTC. It translates to CSVFGQGARYEQYF.